Following are 24 T cell receptor beta chains from one sample sequenced in a study of Graves' ophthalmopathy and Graves' hyperthyroidism. RNA transcripts provided the template for amplifying TCR beta CDR3 regions. Second-round multiplex PCR followed a first-round RT-PCR using HTBI primers. TCRdb reprocessed the multiplex PCR reads with MiXCR, giving one entry per CDR3 protein. Among fewer than 650,000 distinct CDR3 sequences listed, 20% to 25% were seen once. The sample taken for sequencing was peripheral blood. The receptors were gathered from a woman aged 18-29 years with stable Graves' hyperthyroidism. Some clones in this sample may be carry-over from other donors' samples.

This clonotype came up a few times. V gene TRBV5-1 combines with J gene TRBJ2-7; 7 bases map to TRBD1. The germline V gene has CDR1 SGHRS and CDR2 YFSETQ. V trimming: 4 bases; J trimming: 1 base; junction bases outside the gene matches: 8. The CDR3 spans 15 residues. CDR3 residues: CASSKTGSRSYEQYF. As DNA, the CDR3 is TGCGCCAGCAGCAAGACAGGGTCCCGGTCCTACGAGCAGTACTTC.

The chain joins TRBV28 to TRBJ1-2; maybe TRBD1 (5 bases). The CDR3 covers 15 residues. Looked up from germline, CDR1 is MDHEN and CDR2 is SYDVKM. V gave up 5 bases and J gave up 2 bases, with 15 bases separating them. The CDR3 coding sequence is TGTGCCAGCAGTCAAGGTTGGGGCAAAAACTATGGCTACACCTTC. It yields the protein CASSQGWGKNYGYTF.

This clonotype has ten or more counts. This chain joins TRBV11-2 and TRBJ1-6; possibly TRBD1 for D (6 bases). Germline values: CDR1 SGHAT, CDR2 FQNNGV. The CDR3 sequence is 14 residues long. V was pared by 4 bases and J by 8 bases, with 12 bases between. The CDR3 region is CASSWRRGDSPLHF. In DNA form, the CDR3 reads TGTGCCAGCAGCTGGCGCAGGGGTGATTCACCCCTCCACTTT.

This clonotype has just one count. The V gene is TRBV12-3 or TRBV12-4, the J gene TRBJ2-7; 9 bases align to TRBD1. With 6 bases clipped from V and 5 bases from J, the junction kept 8 bases outside the gene matches. The CDR3 runs to 14 residues. This CDR3 reads CASRLGQGRNEQYF. The CDR3 bases are TGTGCCAGCAGGCTGGGACAGGGTCGCAACGAGCAGTACTTC.

CDR3 bases: TGTGCCAGCAGTTGGGGGAAGGGGGCCGGGGAGCTGTTTTTT. This gives the protein CASSWGKGAGELFF. V is TRBV12-3 or TRBV12-4 and J is TRBJ2-2; tentative D call: TRBD1 (6 bases). Trimming took 4 bases from V and 6 from J, leaving 12 bases between them. The CDR3 contains 14 residues.

This clonotype was observed many times. The chain uses TRBV12-3 or TRBV12-4 and TRBJ1-2; D may be TRBD1 (5 bases). This CDR3 comprises 15 residues. Trimming removed 1 base at V and 3 bases at J, with 12 bases between. The CDR3 coding sequence is TGTGCCAGCAGTTTAGAAGCCAGGGTTGACTATGGCTACACCTTC. Its protein is CASSLEARVDYGYTF.

The table lists this clonotype with many counts. The J gene is TRBJ2-3, the V gene TRBV12-3 or TRBV12-4; no reliable D call. This CDR3 has 16 residues. Trimming shortened V by 6 bases and J by 0 bases, and 16 bases separated the two germline ends. Written as DNA, the CDR3 is TGTGCCAGCAGCCGATTTTTACCCGCCAGCACAGATACGCAGTATTTT. This gives the protein CASSRFLPASTDTQYF.

The chain recombines TRBV20-1 with TRBJ2-7; 9 positions agree with TRBD1. Germline V CDR1 and CDR2: DFQATT, SNEGSKA (reference sequence). There are 14 residues in the CDR3. The trim removed 4 bases at V and 2 bases at J, leaving 6 bases unmatched. The CDR3: CSAISRQGAYEQYF. The CDR3 DNA follows: TGCAGTGCTATTAGTAGACAGGGGGCCTACGAGCAGTACTTC.

This clonotype came up many times. The V gene is TRBV20-1, the J gene TRBJ2-7; 8 bases line up with TRBD2. Trimming removed 1 base from V and 3 bases from J; junction bases left unmatched: 8. The CDR3 has 15 residues. Germline values: CDR1 DFQATT, CDR2 SNEGSKA (reference sequence). The CDR3 is CSARAFGGRNYEQYF. The CDR3 region has the DNA TGCAGTGCTAGAGCCTTTGGCGGGAGGAACTACGAGCAGTACTTC.

This clonotype was picked up a small number of times. The chain employs TRBV29-1 and TRBJ2-5, with D possibly TRBD2 on 5 matching bases. CDR3 size: 16 residues. V lost 5 bases and J lost 5, with 24 bases in between. The V gene's germline CDR1 is SQVTM and CDR2 ANQGSEA. CDR3 loop: CSVSKYDMTGGETQYF. CDR3 sequence (DNA): TGCAGCGTTAGCAAATATGACATGACCGGCGGGGAGACCCAGTACTTC.

The gene calls are TRBV27 and TRBJ1-1; 9 bases are shared with TRBD1. The V gene's germline CDR1 is MNHEY and CDR2 SMNVEV (reference sequence). This CDR3 contains 14 residues. The junction had 4 bases not matched to a gene; V was cut back by 8 bases and J by 0 bases. The CDR3 DNA sequence: TGTGCCAGCTTCCGGGACAGGGTGAACACTGAAGCTTTCTTT. Translation gives CASFRDRVNTEAFF.

This clonotype was found a few times. The chain recombines TRBV3-1 with TRBJ2-2; no clear D. V shed 3 bases and J shed 4 bases, with 3 bases lying between them. Germline V gives CDR1 LGHDT, CDR2 YNNKEL (reference sequence). The CDR3 spans 12 residues. The CDR3 sequence: CASSQITGELFF. DNA of the CDR3: TGTGCCAGCAGCCAGATCACCGGGGAGCTGTTTTTT.

This clonotype appeared many times. The CDR3 nucleotides read TGTGCCAGTAGTATAGGGACATCCTACGAGCAGTACTTC. Translated, it gives CASSIGTSYEQYF. The V gene is TRBV19, the J gene TRBJ2-7; D may be TRBD1 (5 bases). The CDR3 contains 13 residues. The germline gives CDR1 LNHDA, CDR2 SQIVND (reference sequence). Trimming pared 1 base from V and 1 base from J, leaving 5 bases between. Filled out from reference TRBV19 and TRBJ2-7, the complete variable domain reads DGGITQSPKYLFRKEGQNVTLSCEQNLNHDAMYWYRQDPGQGLRLIYYSQIVNDFQKGDIAEGYSVSREKKESFPLTVTSAQKNPTAFYLCASSIGTSYEQYFGPGTRLTVT.

This clonotype has more than one count but fewer than ten. The chain recombines TRBV7-8 with TRBJ2-5; TRBD1 matches 7 bases. Trimming cost V 6 bases and J 1 base; bases outside gene matches: 8. CDR3 length: 15 residues. Looked up from germline, CDR1 is SGHVS and CDR2 is FQNEAQ. The DNA of the CDR3 is TGTGCCAGCAGAACCCAGGGGGTTCTCCAAGAGACCCAGTACTTC. Translated: CASRTQGVLQETQYF. The whole variable domain, filled in from reference TRBV7-8 and TRBJ2-5, reads GAGVSQSPRYKVAKRGQDVALRCDPISGHVSLFWYQQALGQGPEFLTYFQNEAQLDKSGLPSDRFFAERPEGSVSTLKIQRTQQEDSAVYLCASRTQGVLQETQYFGPGTRLLVL.

There are many counts of this clonotype. This rearrangement joins TRBV5-1 to TRBJ1-5; TRBD1 aligns across 9 bases. V shed 0 bases and J 5 bases; nucleotides not matched to a gene: 3. The germline V gene encodes CDR1 SGHRS and CDR2 YFSETQ. This CDR3 region has 15 residues. CDR3 region: CASSLGQGGDQPQHF. The CDR3 region has the DNA TGCGCCAGCAGCTTGGGACAGGGGGGGGATCAGCCCCAGCATTTT.

The J gene is TRBJ2-5, the V gene TRBV6-4, with D tentatively TRBD2 (6 bases). The CDR3 covers 15 residues. The germline V gene encodes CDR1 MRHNA and CDR2 SNTAGT. Trimming left V 5 bases short and J 4 bases short, with 17 bases between. The CDR3 loop reads CASSSAGYEVETQYF. In DNA form, the CDR3 reads TGTGCCAGCAGTTCGGCGGGGTATGAGGTAGAGACCCAGTACTTC.

This clonotype was picked up a small number of times. CDR3 coding DNA: TGTGCCAGCAGTGAATTAAGGCTAGCGGGAGGCCTCTACAATGAGCAGTTCTTC. It yields the protein CASSELRLAGGLYNEQFF. This rearrangement joins TRBV25-1 to TRBJ2-1, with 11 bases matching TRBD2. Germline values: CDR1 MGHDK, CDR2 SYGVNS. V trimming: 1 base; J trimming: 3 bases; junction bases outside the gene matches: 8. CDR3 length: 18 amino acids. The whole variable domain, remainder taken from reference TRBV25-1 and TRBJ2-1, is EADIYQTPRYLVIGTGKKITLECSQTMGHDKMYWYQQDPGMELHLIHYSYGVNSTEKGDLSSESTVSRIRTEHFPLTLESARPSHTSQYLCASSELRLAGGLYNEQFFGPGTRLTVL.

This chain uses TRBV7-2 with TRBJ2-5; the D is unclear. Trimming shortened V by 8 bases and J by 4 bases, and 11 bases separated the two germline ends. There are 12 residues in the CDR3. Germline assignment: CDR1 SGHTA and CDR2 FQGNSA. CDR3 bases: TGTGCCAGCCGAGTCCCCCCAGAGACCCAGTACTTC. Its translation is CASRVPPETQYF.

The chain is built from TRBV6-1 and TRBJ1-5; no reliable D call. The CDR3 runs 16 residues. The V end lost 2 bases, the J end lost 7 bases, and 18 bases lay between the germline ends. The germline gives CDR1 MNHNS, CDR2 SASEGT. The CDR3 bases are TGTGCCAGCAGTGAATCGTACATAGTAGTGAGGCAGCCCCAGCATTTT. Amino acids: CASSESYIVVRQPQHF.

Concerning this clonotype itself: This may be a read error: a much more frequent sequence differs by one nucleotide. This rearrangement joins TRBV25-1 to TRBJ2-2; D not certain. This CDR3 has 11 residues. The germline V gene has CDR1 MGHDK and CDR2 SYGVNS. Trimming pared 7 bases from V and 4 bases from J, leaving 4 bases between. The CDR3 is CASKGTGELFF. The CDR3 bases are TGTGCCAGCAAGGGCACCGGGGAGCTGTTTTTT.

This chain uses TRBV18 with TRBJ1-5, with 7 bases that match TRBD1. Per germline, CDR1 KGHSH and CDR2 LQKENI. Trimming removed 3 bases from V and 3 bases from J; junction bases left unmatched: 8. The CDR3 runs to 16 residues. The CDR3 reads CASSPGGGGPNQPQHF. In DNA form, the CDR3 reads TGTGCCAGCTCACCGGGAGGAGGGGGCCCCAATCAGCCCCAGCATTTT.

A word on this clonotype: The germline gene is not matched at one end of the junction; a read error may be the cause. V gene TRBV6-1 combines with J gene TRBJ1-5; D remains ambiguous. The germline gives CDR1 MNHNS, CDR2 SASEGT. This CDR3 has 14 amino acids. CDR3 sequence reads: CASREALGRQPQHF. The CDR3 DNA follows: TGTGCCAGCAGGGAAGCGCTTGGGAGGCAGCCCCAGCATTTT.

This clonotype was recorded many times. The rearrangement links TRBV25-1 to TRBJ2-7; 8 bases align to TRBD1. Looked up from germline, CDR1 is MGHDK and CDR2 is SYGVNS. The CDR3 is 15 residues long. V was pared by 3 bases and J by 0 bases, with 4 bases of the junction left unmatched. The CDR3 sequence is CASSDPGQDSYEQYF. The CDR3 nucleotides are TGTGCCAGCAGTGATCCGGGACAGGACTCCTACGAGCAGTACTTC.

This clonotype was recorded at least ten times. The chain recombines TRBV6-5 with TRBJ1-6; D call uncertain. There are 16 residues in the CDR3. The germline gives CDR1 MNHEY, CDR2 SVGAGI. V dropped 6 bases and J dropped 2 bases, with 14 bases sitting between them. The CDR3, as DNA: TGTGCCAGCAGCTTAGATGGACCGCCCTATAATTCACCCCTCCACTTT. Translation gives CASSLDGPPYNSPLHF.